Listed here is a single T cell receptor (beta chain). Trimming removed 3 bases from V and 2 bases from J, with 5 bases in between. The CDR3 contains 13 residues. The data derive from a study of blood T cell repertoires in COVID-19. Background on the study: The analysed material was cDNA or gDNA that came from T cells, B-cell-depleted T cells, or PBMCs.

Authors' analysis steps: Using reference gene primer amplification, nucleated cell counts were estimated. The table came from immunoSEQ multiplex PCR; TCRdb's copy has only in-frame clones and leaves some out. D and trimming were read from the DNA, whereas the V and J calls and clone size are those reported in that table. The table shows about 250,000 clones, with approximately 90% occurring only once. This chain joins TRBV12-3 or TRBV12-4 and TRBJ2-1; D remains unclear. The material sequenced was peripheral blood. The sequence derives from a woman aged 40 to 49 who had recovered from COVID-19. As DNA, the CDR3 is TGTGCCAGCAGTTTGGGCCCCTACAATGAGCAGTTCTTC. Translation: CASSLGPYNEQFF.